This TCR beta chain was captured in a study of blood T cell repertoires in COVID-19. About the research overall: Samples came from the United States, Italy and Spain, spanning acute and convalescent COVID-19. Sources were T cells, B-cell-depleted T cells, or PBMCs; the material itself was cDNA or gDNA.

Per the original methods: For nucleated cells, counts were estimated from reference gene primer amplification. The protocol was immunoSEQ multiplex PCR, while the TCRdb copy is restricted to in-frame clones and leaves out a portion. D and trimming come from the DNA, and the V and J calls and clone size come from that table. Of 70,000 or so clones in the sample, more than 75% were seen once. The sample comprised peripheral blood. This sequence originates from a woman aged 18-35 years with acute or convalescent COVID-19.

CDR3 residues: CASSQHRGQGPYEQYF. CDR3 nucleotide sequence: TGTGCCAGCAGTCAGCACAGGGGGCAAGGCCCCTACGAGCAGTACTTC. The V and J genes are TRBV27 and TRBJ2-7; TRBD1 matches at 9 bases. Unmatched junction bases numbered 10, after V lost 5 bases and J lost 2 bases. Per the germline V gene, CDR1 is MNHEY and CDR2 is SMNVEV (reference sequence). The CDR3 is 16 residues long.